A single sample gave rise to the 8 T cell receptor beta chains below, sequenced in a study of blood T cell repertoires in COVID-19. The protocol was immunoSEQ multiplex PCR, while the TCRdb copy is restricted to in-frame clones and leaves out a portion. The sample includes 500,000 to 600,000 clones, 85% to 90% of them seen just once. The sample taken for sequencing was peripheral blood. The source of these receptors is a woman aged 45-59 years with COVID-19, enrolled during active disease.

The V call is TRBV4-1, the J call TRBJ1-1, with 7 positions matching TRBD1. This CDR3 has 12 amino acids. Germline-derived CDR1 and CDR2 are MGHRA and YSYEKL. V shed 3 bases and J 11 bases; nucleotides not matched to a gene: 6. The CDR3 is CASSQAPGGAFF. CDR3 nucleotides: TGCGCCAGCAGCCAGGCGCCAGGGGGGGCTTTCTTT.

Concerning this clone: This CDR3 is also generated by other DNA sequences in the sample. The chain has TRBV11-2 and TRBJ1-1; D call uncertain. CDR1 SGHAT and CDR2 FQNNGV come from the germline V gene. Between the trimmed V and J ends, which lost 1 base and 1 base, there was a span of 7 bases. There are 14 residues in the CDR3. The CDR3 loop reads CASSLGPGNTEAFF. The CDR3 bases are TGTGCCAGCAGCTTAGGCCCGGGGAACACTGAAGCTTTCTTT.

The chain uses TRBV9 and TRBJ2-5, with D possibly TRBD2 on 6 matching bases. This CDR3 comprises 19 residues. V was shortened by 0 bases and J by 1 base, with 22 bases between the two germline ends. Germline CDR1 SGDLS, CDR2 YYNGEE. The CDR3 here is CASSVGGGAQGAAQETQYF. The DNA for the CDR3 is TGTGCCAGCAGCGTAGGAGGCGGGGCCCAAGGGGCCGCCCAAGAGACCCAGTACTTC.

The chain employs TRBV5-1 and TRBJ2-5; TRBD2 matches 7 bases. Germline CDR1 SGHRS, CDR2 YFSETQ. The CDR3 is 13 residues long. The V and J ends lost 2 bases and 5 bases, in that order; junction bases with no gene match: 3. CDR3 region: CASSFGGGETQYF. The CDR3 DNA reads TGCGCCAGCAGCTTTGGCGGGGGTGAGACCCAGTACTTC. Combining the CDR3 with reference TRBV5-1 and TRBJ2-5 gives the whole variable domain KAGVTQTPRYLIKTRGQQVTLSCSPISGHRSVSWYQQTPGQGLQFLFEYFSETQRNKGNFPGRFSGRQFSNSRSEMNVSTLELGDSALYLCASSFGGGETQYFGPGTRLLVL.

The chain joins TRBV5-5 to TRBJ2-7, with a tentative D call TRBD2 (6 bases). With 6 bases removed from V and 3 bases from J, the gap between germline ends came to 22 bases. Looked up from germline, CDR1 is SGHKS and CDR2 is YYEKEE (reference sequence). The CDR3 is 16 residues long. CDR3 protein: CASTPSGGQLLYEQYF. The DNA for the CDR3 is TGTGCCAGCACTCCCTCTGGAGGGCAGTTACTCTACGAGCAGTACTTC.

The chain combines TRBV29-1 with TRBJ2-7; the match to TRBD2 covers 10 bases. The CDR3 loop spans 15 amino acids. Germline-derived CDR1 and CDR2 are SQVTM and ANQGSEA. V gave up 0 bases and J gave up 3 bases; unmatched junction bases: 5. CDR3 sequence reads: CSVEDPSGGHYEQYF. Written as DNA, the CDR3 is TGCAGCGTTGAAGACCCTAGCGGGGGCCACTACGAGCAGTACTTC.

This chain links TRBV5-1 with TRBJ2-1; maybe TRBD2 (5 bases). Germline values: CDR1 SGHRS, CDR2 YFSETQ. The V end was cut by 7 bases, the J end by 6 bases, with 14 bases between. The CDR3 is 13 amino acids. The CDR3 region is CASSAADSNEQFF. In DNA form, the CDR3 reads TGCGCCAGCTCCGCGGCGGACTCCAATGAGCAGTTCTTC.

Written as DNA, the CDR3 is TGTGCCAGCAGTGTGGGCAGGGGGTATGGCTACACCTTC. Translated: CASSVGRGYGYTF. V and J are TRBV25-1 and TRBJ1-2; TRBD1 aligns across 7 bases. CDR3 length: 13 residues. Germline V CDR1 and CDR2: MGHDK, SYGVNS. J lost 5 bases, V lost 4 bases, and 4 bases had no gene match.